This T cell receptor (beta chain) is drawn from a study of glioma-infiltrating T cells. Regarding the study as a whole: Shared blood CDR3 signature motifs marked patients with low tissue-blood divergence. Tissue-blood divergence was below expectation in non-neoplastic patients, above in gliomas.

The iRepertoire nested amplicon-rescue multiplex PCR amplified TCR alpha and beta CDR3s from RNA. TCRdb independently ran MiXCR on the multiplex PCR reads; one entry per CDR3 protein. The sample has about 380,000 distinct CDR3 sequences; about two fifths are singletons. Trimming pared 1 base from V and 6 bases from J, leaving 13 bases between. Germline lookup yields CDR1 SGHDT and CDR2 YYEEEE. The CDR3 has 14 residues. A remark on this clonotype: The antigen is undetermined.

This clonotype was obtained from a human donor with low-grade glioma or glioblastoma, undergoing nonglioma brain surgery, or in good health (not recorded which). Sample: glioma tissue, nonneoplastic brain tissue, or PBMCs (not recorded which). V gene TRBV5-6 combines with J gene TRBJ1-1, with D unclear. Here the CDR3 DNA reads TGTGCCAGCAGCTTGCCGGGAGGAAGGGCTGAAGCTTTCTTT. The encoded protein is CASSLPGGRAEAFF.